This record concerns one T cell receptor (beta chain) sequence. Its antigen is undetermined. CDR3 length equals 15 residues. Looked up from germline, CDR1 is LNHDA and CDR2 is SQIVND (reference sequence). V gave up 5 bases and J gave up 7 bases, with 21 bases separating them. The protocol was immunoSEQ multiplex PCR, while the TCRdb copy is restricted to in-frame clones and leaves out a portion. The sample shows hundreds of thousands of clones, around 87% of them seen only once. Treatment given: some 20 received Ad26.COV2.S at low or high dose, single or two shots; roughly five received placebo; per-sample allocation not given. Specimens were obtained on day 63 following the first vaccine or placebo injection. Donation was by an adult aged 18-55 years who was in Boston. The source of the sample is a study of Ad26.COV2.S vaccination and SARS-CoV-2 variants. Study-level information: Participants got Ad26.COV2.S intramuscularly, once or twice 56 days apart. General study results and limits: Participants in the vaccine arm had higher spike-specific TCR breadth; placebo recipients had lower. Vaccine and placebo groups showed comparable non-spike TCR breadth.

The chain joins TRBV19 to TRBJ2-7, with D perhaps TRBD1 (5 bases). This specimen was peripheral blood, taken in a trial of Ad26.COV2.S vaccine versus placebo. This receptor was taken from a person between 18 and 65 years old who received the Ad26.COV2.S COVID-19 vaccine or a placebo. The CDR3: CASSDSRANSKEQYF. The CDR3 DNA is TGTGCCAGTAGTGATAGCAGGGCCAACTCGAAAGAGCAGTACTTC.